These 11 T cell receptor beta chains share one sample of origin, sequenced in a study of T cell responses to AZD1222 COVID-19 vaccine. Clones were sequenced by immunoSEQ multiplex PCR, and TCRdb holds only the in-frame ones, with some missing. The sample has some 120,000 clones; around nine tenths are singletons. Specimen: peripheral blood, collected on day 0 of AZD1222 vaccination. Receptors originate from an adult in good health.

The chain uses TRBV19 and TRBJ1-1, with TRBD1 as a possible D gene (5 bases). Germline V gene lookup returns CDR1 LNHDA and CDR2 SQIVND (reference sequence). The CDR3 is 14 amino acids. The ends were cut back, 5 bases at V and 11 bases at J, with 21 bases in the middle. Here the CDR3 reads CASSQGHKGTGAFF. The CDR3 nucleotides read TGTGCCAGTAGTCAAGGACACAAGGGGACCGGGGCTTTCTTT.

J is TRBJ2-7 and V is TRBV4-3; TRBD2 matches at 11 bases. From germline, CDR1 is LGHNA and CDR2 YSLEER. Trimming removed 0 bases from V and 7 bases from J; junction bases left unmatched: 8. The CDR3 is 16 amino acids. The CDR3 region has the DNA TGCGCCAGCAGCCAAGAATGGGCTAGCGGGAGGACTGAGCAGTACTTC. It yields the protein CASSQEWASGRTEQYF.

V is TRBV19 and J is TRBJ1-6; no reliable D call. V dropped 6 bases and J dropped 6 bases, with 12 bases sitting between them. The length of the CDR3 is 14 residues. Per the germline V gene, CDR1 is LNHDA and CDR2 is SQIVND (reference sequence). CDR3 nucleotides: TGTGCCAGTAGGATGCGGGGTGCTAATTCACCCCTCCACTTT. Amino acids: CASRMRGANSPLHF. The full variable domain, completed using reference TRBV19 and TRBJ1-6, is DGGITQSPKYLFRKEGQNVTLSCEQNLNHDAMYWYRQDPGQGLRLIYYSQIVNDFQKGDIAEGYSVSREKKESFPLTVTSAQKNPTAFYLCASRMRGANSPLHFGNGTRLTVT.

This clone qualifies as medium-sized (0.01 to 0.1%). The rearrangement links TRBV6-6 to TRBJ1-5, with D hard to call. V dropped 6 bases and J dropped 11 bases, with 20 bases sitting between them. There are 14 residues in the CDR3. Germline V gives CDR1 MNHNY, CDR2 SVGAGI (reference sequence). CDR3 protein: CASSYAPDRGSQHF. For the CDR3, the DNA is TGTGCCAGCAGCTACGCCCCGGACCGAGGCTCCCAGCATTTT.

This clone was seen just once. This sequence joins TRBV25-1 and TRBJ2-1; the D is unclear. V was clipped by 1 base and J by 2 bases, with 6 bases between them. CDR3 size: 14 residues. Germline V lookup: CDR1 MGHDK, CDR2 SYGVNS. The CDR3 reads CASSESYPYNEQFF. In DNA, the CDR3 is TGTGCCAGCAGTGAATCATATCCCTACAATGAGCAGTTCTTC.

As to this clone: A read error may produce the germline difference seen at one junction end. This chain's CDR3 is CASGDGSAF. CDR3 DNA: TGTGCCAGTGGTGACGGAAGCGCCTTC. The chain uses TRBV19 and TRBJ1-2; D is unresolved. The CDR3 runs 9 residues. Germline V lookup: CDR1 LNHDA, CDR2 SQIVND (reference sequence).

This chain connects TRBV27 to TRBJ1-2, with a possible D match to TRBD1 (5 bases). V lost 3 bases and J lost 6, with 11 bases in between. This CDR3 has 13 residues. Germline CDR1 MNHEY, CDR2 SMNVEV (reference sequence). CDR3 region: CASSFQGFDGYTF. CDR3 DNA sequence: TGTGCCAGCAGTTTCCAGGGTTTTGATGGCTACACCTTC.

This clone was picked up one time. The J gene is TRBJ1-5, the V gene TRBV20-1; D gene unclear. V was clipped by 8 bases and J by 4 bases, with 9 bases between them. Germline assignment: CDR1 DFQATT and CDR2 SNEGSKA (reference sequence). This CDR3 spans 11 amino acids. DNA for the CDR3: TGCAGTACTCAACGGAATCAGCCCCAGCATTTT. It yields the protein CSTQRNQPQHF.

The chain combines TRBV11-1 with TRBJ2-3; D perhaps matches TRBD2 (5 bases). Trimming stripped 4 bases from V and 2 bases from J, with 13 bases between. The V gene's germline CDR1 is SGHAT and CDR2 FQDESV (reference sequence). This CDR3 contains 15 residues. CDR3 in amino acids: CASSSQRRSTDTQYF. CDR3 nucleotide sequence: TGTGCCAGCAGCTCCCAGCGGAGATCCACAGATACGCAGTATTTT.

The chain is built from TRBV27 and TRBJ2-2; 9 nucleotides agree with TRBD2. V lost 2 bases, J lost 5 bases, and 6 bases stayed unmatched. CDR1 and CDR2 (germline): MNHEY, SMNVEV (reference sequence). The CDR3 totals 16 residues. CDR3 nucleotides: TGTGCCAGCAGTTTAGCGGGAGGGCCGGGGACCGGGGAGCTGTTTTTT. Its translation: CASSLAGGPGTGELFF.

The J gene is TRBJ2-3, the V gene TRBV20-1; D gene unclear. CDR1 and CDR2 (germline): DFQATT, SNEGSKA (reference sequence). Trimming took off 3 bases at V and 2 bases at J, with 9 bases between the two ends. The CDR3 is 13 amino acids. The CDR3 loop is CSASWAVTDTQYF. CDR3 DNA: TGCAGTGCTAGTTGGGCGGTCACAGATACGCAGTATTTT.